The text below deals with one T cell receptor beta chain. These data come from a study of blood T cell repertoires in COVID-19. Study-level background: In each case, the material was cDNA or gDNA derived from T cells, B-cell-depleted T cells, or PBMCs.

Using immunoSEQ multiplex PCR, the repertoire was profiled, and TCRdb retains in-frame clones only, with some absent. Altogether about 240,000 clones are present, around four fifths being singletons, with the ten largest covering about 4.4%. The length of the CDR3 is 13 residues. V shed 11 bases, J shed 7 bases, and the junction held 4 bases outside the gene matches. In germline, CDR1 is ENHRY, CDR2 SYGVKD. This TCR came from a woman between 65 and 79 years old with acute or convalescent COVID-19. Sequenced sample: peripheral blood. V and J are TRBV10-3 and TRBJ1-6, with 11 positions matching TRBD1. CDR3 sequence: CALRTGGNSPLHF. CDR3 nucleotides: TGTGCCCTACGGACAGGGGGCAATTCACCCCTCCACTTT.